This is a list of T cell receptor beta chains from one sample in a study of blood T cell repertoires in COVID-19. Libraries were prepared by immunoSEQ multiplex PCR; TCRdb keeps only in-frame clonotypes and omits some of them. The sample has 300,000 to 400,000 clones, roughly 90% seen once. Sequenced: PBMCs or T cells enriched from blood (not recorded which). These receptors were taken from a woman aged 25 to 39 who had been exposed to COVID-19. The CDR3 runs from the conserved cysteine through the conserved F or W. The D gene is left open where the match is weak.

d_gene: TRBD1
v_gene: TRBV2
CDR3aa: CATMGTGRNGEQFF

d_gene: NA
v_gene: TRBV7-2
CDR3aa: CASSPRINEQFF

d_gene: NA
v_gene: TRBV5-1
CDR3aa: CASSLGSRGDSNEKLFF

d_gene: NA
v_gene: TRBV19
CDR3aa: CASSVKPNYGYTF

d_gene: NA
v_gene: TRBV27
CDR3aa: CASSLEGGMDSPLHF

d_gene: NA
v_gene: TRBV7-8
CDR3aa: CASSEHRYPNYGYTF

d_gene: NA
v_gene: TRBV29-1
CDR3aa: CSVDGKSDTQYF

d_gene: NA
v_gene: TRBV6-7
CDR3aa: CASSYRLVSAWSNQPQHF

d_gene: NA
v_gene: TRBV28
CDR3aa: CASSISRGPNYGYTF

d_gene: NA
v_gene: TRBV29-1
CDR3aa: CSVVRDTGEQYF

d_gene: TRBD1
v_gene: TRBV7-2
CDR3aa: CASSIEGQRGYEQYF

d_gene: TRBD2
v_gene: TRBV3-1/TRBV3-2
CDR3aa: CASSQAGRTQYF

d_gene: NA
v_gene: TRBV27
CDR3aa: CASSLFMGGRYNEQFF

d_gene: NA
v_gene: TRBV6-1
CDR3aa: CASSEAPDQPQHF

d_gene: NA
v_gene: TRBV2
CDR3aa: CASTTGSSGANVLTF

d_gene: NA
v_gene: TRBV27
CDR3aa: CASRRGFRSPLHF

d_gene: TRBD1
v_gene: TRBV19
CDR3aa: CASSIFGQGTEAFF

d_gene: NA
v_gene: TRBV6-5
CDR3aa: CASSYDSRADGYTF

d_gene: NA
v_gene: TRBV9
CDR3aa: CASRGGYGYTF

d_gene: NA
v_gene: TRBV7-9
CDR3aa: CAPLEGRNTGELFF

d_gene: NA
v_gene: TRBV7-8
CDR3aa: CASSLGLGVGLDEQFF

d_gene: NA
v_gene: TRBV15
CDR3aa: CATSRDRGNTEAFF

d_gene: NA
v_gene: TRBV27
CDR3aa: CASRKNNGYGYTF

d_gene: NA
v_gene: TRBV21-1
CDR3aa: CASSRPPAFHEQFF

d_gene: TRBD1
v_gene: TRBV7-6
CDR3aa: CASSPRVNDRDRGEQYF

d_gene: TRBD1
v_gene: TRBV7-9
CDR3aa: CASSVDRDTEAFF

d_gene: NA
v_gene: TRBV6-5
CDR3aa: CASRRTVADGYTF

d_gene: NA
v_gene: TRBV27
CDR3aa: CASSFRLVFPGELFF

d_gene: TRBD1
v_gene: TRBV5-1
CDR3aa: CASSRDRRSTDTQYF

d_gene: NA
v_gene: TRBV7-6
CDR3aa: CASSLMGGPPSSYEQYF

d_gene: NA
v_gene: TRBV20-1
CDR3aa: CSASPGFSNYGYTF

d_gene: NA
v_gene: TRBV7-2
CDR3aa: CASSLGAVGYEQYF

d_gene: TRBD2
v_gene: TRBV19
CDR3aa: CASSPSSGGVYQETQYF

d_gene: NA
v_gene: TRBV29-1
CDR3aa: CSVERWGGESREQYF

d_gene: NA
v_gene: TRBV6-2/TRBV6-3
CDR3aa: CASSYFAGSTGELFF

d_gene: NA
v_gene: TRBV4-3
CDR3aa: CASSQDPGDPYGYTF

d_gene: NA
v_gene: TRBV6-6
CDR3aa: CASSPLGAGSGTGELFF

d_gene: TRBD2
v_gene: TRBV9
CDR3aa: CASSVGAGGLNTDTQYF

d_gene: TRBD1
v_gene: TRBV3-1/TRBV3-2
CDR3aa: CASSRSDRGGGYTF

d_gene: NA
v_gene: TRBV20-1
CDR3aa: CSALKGDEQYF

d_gene: TRBD2
v_gene: TRBV3-1/TRBV3-2
CDR3aa: CASSRKGLTNNEQFF

d_gene: NA
v_gene: TRBV7-8
CDR3aa: CASSFLAGFKGDEQFF

d_gene: TRBD2
v_gene: TRBV3-1/TRBV3-2
CDR3aa: CASSQKGTSWYF

d_gene: TRBD1
v_gene: TRBV18
CDR3aa: CASSIGQVPTEAFF

d_gene: NA
v_gene: TRBV19
CDR3aa: CASSISGPNTEAFF

d_gene: NA
v_gene: TRBV5-1
CDR3aa: CASSSRQKETQYF

d_gene: TRBD1
v_gene: TRBV4-2
CDR3aa: CASSQDRGAYGYTF

d_gene: TRBD1
v_gene: TRBV9
CDR3aa: CASSVSGTGGLYEQYF

d_gene: TRBD1
v_gene: TRBV5-6
CDR3aa: CASSSYGQGRNQPQHF

d_gene: TRBD1
v_gene: TRBV11-3
CDR3aa: CASSIGQGPNEKLFF

d_gene: TRBD2
v_gene: TRBV19
CDR3aa: CASSEDRGGPHFSTDTQYF

d_gene: NA
v_gene: TRBV6-4
CDR3aa: CASSIQGGTEAFF

d_gene: NA
v_gene: TRBV11-2
CDR3aa: CASSLARSGNTIYF